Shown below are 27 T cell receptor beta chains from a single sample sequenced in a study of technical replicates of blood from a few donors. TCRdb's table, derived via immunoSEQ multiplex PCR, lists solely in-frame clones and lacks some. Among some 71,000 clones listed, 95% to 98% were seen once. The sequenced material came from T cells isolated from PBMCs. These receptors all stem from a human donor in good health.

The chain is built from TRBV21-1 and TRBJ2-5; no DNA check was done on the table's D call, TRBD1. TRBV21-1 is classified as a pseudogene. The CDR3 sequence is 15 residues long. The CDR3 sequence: CASSKEGLLCMAQYF. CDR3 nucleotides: TGTGCCAGCAGCAAAGAGGGGCTGTTGTGTATGGCCCAGTACTTC.

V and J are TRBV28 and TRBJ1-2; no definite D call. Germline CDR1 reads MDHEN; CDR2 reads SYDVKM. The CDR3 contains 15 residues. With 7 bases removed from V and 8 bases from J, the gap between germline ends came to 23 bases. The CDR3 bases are TGTGCCAGCACCGATCCGGGGTATAAAACCTACGGCTACACCTTC. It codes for CASTDPGYKTYGYTF.

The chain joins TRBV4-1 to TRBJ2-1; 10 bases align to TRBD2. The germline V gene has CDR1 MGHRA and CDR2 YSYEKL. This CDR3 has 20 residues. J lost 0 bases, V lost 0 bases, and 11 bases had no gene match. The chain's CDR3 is CASSQEGSLASGSSYNEQFF. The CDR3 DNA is TGCGCCAGCAGCCAAGAAGGGTCTTTGGCTAGCGGGAGCTCCTACAATGAGCAGTTCTTC.

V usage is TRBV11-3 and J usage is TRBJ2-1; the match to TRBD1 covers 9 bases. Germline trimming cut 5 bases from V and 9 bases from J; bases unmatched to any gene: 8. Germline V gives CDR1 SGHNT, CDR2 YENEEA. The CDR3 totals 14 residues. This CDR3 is CASSGDRVWGEQFF. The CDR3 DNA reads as TGTGCCAGCAGCGGGGACAGGGTGTGGGGTGAGCAGTTCTTC.

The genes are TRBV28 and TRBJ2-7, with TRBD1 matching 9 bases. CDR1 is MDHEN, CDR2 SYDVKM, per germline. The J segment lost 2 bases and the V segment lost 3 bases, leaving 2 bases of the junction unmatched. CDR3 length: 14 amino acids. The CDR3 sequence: CASSFGTGPYEQYF. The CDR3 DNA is TGTGCCAGCAGTTTCGGGACAGGGCCCTACGAGCAGTACTTC.

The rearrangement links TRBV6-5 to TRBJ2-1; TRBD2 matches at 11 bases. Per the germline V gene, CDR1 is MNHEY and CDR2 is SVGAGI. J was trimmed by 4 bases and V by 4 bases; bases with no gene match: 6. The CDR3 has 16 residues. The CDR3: CASSSQTSGKYNEQFF. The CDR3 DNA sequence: TGTGCCAGCAGTTCCCAGACTAGCGGGAAATACAATGAGCAGTTCTTC.

CDR3 amino acids: CASSRRVPDTQYF. The CDR3 DNA reads TGTGCCAGTAGTAGGAGGGTACCAGATACGCAGTATTTT. The rearrangement uses TRBV19 and TRBJ2-3, with D perhaps TRBD2 (6 bases). V lost 4 bases, J lost 4 bases, and 9 bases lay in between. Per germline, CDR1 LNHDA and CDR2 SQIVND (reference sequence). CDR3 length: 13 residues.

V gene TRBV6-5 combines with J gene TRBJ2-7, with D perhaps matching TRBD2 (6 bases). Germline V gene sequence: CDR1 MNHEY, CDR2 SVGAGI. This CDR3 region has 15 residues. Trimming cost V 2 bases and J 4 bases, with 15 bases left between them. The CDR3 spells CASSYGAGPEYEQYF. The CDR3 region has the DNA TGTGCCAGCAGTTACGGAGCGGGTCCAGAATACGAGCAGTACTTC.

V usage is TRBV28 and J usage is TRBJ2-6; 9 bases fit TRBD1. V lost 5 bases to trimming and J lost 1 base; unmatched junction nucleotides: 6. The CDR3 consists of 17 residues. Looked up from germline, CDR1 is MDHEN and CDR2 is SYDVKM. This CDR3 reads CASSKPGTGSGANVLTF. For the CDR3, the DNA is TGTGCCAGCAGTAAGCCCGGGACAGGGTCTGGGGCCAACGTCCTGACTTTC.

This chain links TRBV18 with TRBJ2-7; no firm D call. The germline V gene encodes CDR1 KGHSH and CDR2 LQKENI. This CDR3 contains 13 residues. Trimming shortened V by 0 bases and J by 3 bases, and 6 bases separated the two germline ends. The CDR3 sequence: CASSPPGSYEQYF. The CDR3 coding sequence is TGTGCCAGCTCACCACCTGGCAGCTACGAGCAGTACTTC.

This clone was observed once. CDR3 loop: CAWSATGVAFF. The CDR3 bases are TGTGCCTGGAGTGCCACAGGTGTAGCTTTCTTT. The chain has TRBV30 and TRBJ1-1; a weak D match, TRBD1 (5 bases). V gave up 1 base and J gave up 10 bases, with 10 bases separating them. The CDR3 length is 11 residues. Per germline, CDR1 GTSNPN and CDR2 SVGIG (reference sequence).

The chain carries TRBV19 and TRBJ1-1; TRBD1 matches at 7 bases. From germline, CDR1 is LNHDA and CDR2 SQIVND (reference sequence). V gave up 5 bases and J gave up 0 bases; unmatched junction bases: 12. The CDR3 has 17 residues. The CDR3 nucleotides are TGTGCCAGTAGTTCAAACCGGGACAGCATATTGAACACTGAAGCTTTCTTT. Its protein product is CASSSNRDSILNTEAFF.

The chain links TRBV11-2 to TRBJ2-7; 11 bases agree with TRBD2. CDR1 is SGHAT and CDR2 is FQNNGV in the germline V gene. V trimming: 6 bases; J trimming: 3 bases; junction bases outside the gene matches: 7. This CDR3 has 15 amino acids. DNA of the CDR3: TGTGCCAGCAGTTGGACCGGGACTAGCGGCTACGAGCAGTACTTC. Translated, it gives CASSWTGTSGYEQYF.

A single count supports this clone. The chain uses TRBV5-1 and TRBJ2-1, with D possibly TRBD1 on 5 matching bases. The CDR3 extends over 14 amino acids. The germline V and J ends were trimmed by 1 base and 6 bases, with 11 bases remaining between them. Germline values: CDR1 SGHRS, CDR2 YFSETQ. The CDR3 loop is CASSLQGTGNEQFF. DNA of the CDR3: TGCGCCAGCAGCTTGCAGGGCACGGGCAATGAGCAGTTCTTC.

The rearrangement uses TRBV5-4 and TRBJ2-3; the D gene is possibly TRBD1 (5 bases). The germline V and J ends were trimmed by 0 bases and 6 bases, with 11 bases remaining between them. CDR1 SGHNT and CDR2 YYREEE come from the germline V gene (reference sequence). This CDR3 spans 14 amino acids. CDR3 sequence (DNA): TGTGCCAGCAGCTTGGAACAGCCAGGGGATACGCAGTATTTT. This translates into CASSLEQPGDTQYF.

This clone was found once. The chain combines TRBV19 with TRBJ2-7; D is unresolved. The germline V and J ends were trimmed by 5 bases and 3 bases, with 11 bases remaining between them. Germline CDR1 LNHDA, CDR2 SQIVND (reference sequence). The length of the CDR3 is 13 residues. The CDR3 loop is CASSFTNIYEQYF. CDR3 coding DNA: TGTGCCAGTAGTTTCACGAACATCTACGAGCAGTACTTC.

CDR3 region: CSVLAGSTDTQYF. CDR3 DNA sequence: TGCAGCGTTTTAGCGGGGAGCACAGATACGCAGTATTTT. The rearrangement uses TRBV29-1 and TRBJ2-3; the match to TRBD2 covers 8 bases. From germline, CDR1 is SQVTM and CDR2 ANQGSEA. This CDR3 spans 13 amino acids. The V and J ends lost 5 bases and 0 bases, in that order; junction bases with no gene match: 1.

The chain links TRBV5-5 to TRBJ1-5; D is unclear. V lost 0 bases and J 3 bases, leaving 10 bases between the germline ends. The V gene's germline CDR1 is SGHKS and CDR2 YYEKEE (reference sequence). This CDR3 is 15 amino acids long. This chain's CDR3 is CASSLGELYNQPQHF. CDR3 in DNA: TGTGCCAGCAGCTTGGGTGAGCTTTACAATCAGCCCCAGCATTTT.

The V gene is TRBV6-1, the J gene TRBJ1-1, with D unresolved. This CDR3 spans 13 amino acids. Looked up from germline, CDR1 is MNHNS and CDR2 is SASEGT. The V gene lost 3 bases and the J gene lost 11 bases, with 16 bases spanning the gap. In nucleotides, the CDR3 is TGTGCCAGCAGTGACATAGTCGGAGTGAGCGCTTTCTTT. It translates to CASSDIVGVSAFF.

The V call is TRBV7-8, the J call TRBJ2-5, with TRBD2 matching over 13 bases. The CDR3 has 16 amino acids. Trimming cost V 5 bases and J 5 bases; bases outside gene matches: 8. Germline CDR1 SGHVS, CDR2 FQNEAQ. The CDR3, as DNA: TGTGCCAGCAGCCCACTAGCGGGAGGGCCTTCGGAGACCCAGTACTTC. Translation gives CASSPLAGGPSETQYF. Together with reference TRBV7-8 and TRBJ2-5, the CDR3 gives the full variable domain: GAGVSQSPRYKVAKRGQDVALRCDPISGHVSLFWYQQALGQGPEFLTYFQNEAQLDKSGLPSDRFFAERPEGSVSTLKIQRTQQEDSAVYLCASSPLAGGPSETQYFGPGTRLLVL.

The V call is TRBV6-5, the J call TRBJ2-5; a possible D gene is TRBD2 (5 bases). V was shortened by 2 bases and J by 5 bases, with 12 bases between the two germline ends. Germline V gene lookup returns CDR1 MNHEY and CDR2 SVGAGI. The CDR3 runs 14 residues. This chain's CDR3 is CASSYGSVRETQYF. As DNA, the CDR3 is TGTGCCAGCAGTTACGGTAGCGTCCGGGAGACCCAGTACTTC.

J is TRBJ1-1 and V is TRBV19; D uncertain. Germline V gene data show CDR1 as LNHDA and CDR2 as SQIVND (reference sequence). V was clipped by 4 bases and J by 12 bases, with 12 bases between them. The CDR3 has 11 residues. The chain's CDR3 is CASSTQKRTFF. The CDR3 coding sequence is TGTGCCAGTAGTACACAGAAACGTACTTTCTTT.

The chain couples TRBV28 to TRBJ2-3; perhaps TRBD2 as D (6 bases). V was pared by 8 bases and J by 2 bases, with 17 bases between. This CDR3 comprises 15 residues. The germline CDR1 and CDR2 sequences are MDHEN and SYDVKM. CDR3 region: CASYISGLSTDTQYF. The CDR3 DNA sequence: TGTGCCAGCTACATCTCGGGACTTTCCACAGATACGCAGTATTTT. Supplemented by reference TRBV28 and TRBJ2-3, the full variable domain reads DVKVTQSSRYLVKRTGEKVFLECVQDMDHENMFWYRQDPGLGLRLIYFSYDVKMKEKGDIPEGYSVSREKKERFSLILESASTNQTSMYLCASYISGLSTDTQYFGPGTRLTVL.

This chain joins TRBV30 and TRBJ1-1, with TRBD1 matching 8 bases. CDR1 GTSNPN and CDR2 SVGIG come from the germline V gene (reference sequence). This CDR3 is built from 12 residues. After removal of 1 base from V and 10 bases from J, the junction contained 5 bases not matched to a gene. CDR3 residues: CAWSETGTGAFF. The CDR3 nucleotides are TGTGCCTGGAGTGAGACCGGGACAGGAGCTTTCTTT.

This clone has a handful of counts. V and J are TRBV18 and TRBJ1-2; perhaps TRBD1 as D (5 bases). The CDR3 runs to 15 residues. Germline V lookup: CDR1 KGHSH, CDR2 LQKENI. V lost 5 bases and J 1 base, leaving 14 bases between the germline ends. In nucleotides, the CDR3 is TGTGCCAGCTCATCCTTCGATAGGGGTAACTATGGCTACACCTTC. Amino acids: CASSSFDRGNYGYTF.

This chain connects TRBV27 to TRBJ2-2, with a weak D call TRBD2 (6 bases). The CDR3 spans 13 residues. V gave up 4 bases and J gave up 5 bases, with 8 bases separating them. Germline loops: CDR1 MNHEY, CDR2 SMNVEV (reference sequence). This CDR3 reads CASSSGRTGELFF. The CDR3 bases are TGTGCCAGCAGTTCGGGGAGGACCGGGGAGCTGTTTTTT.

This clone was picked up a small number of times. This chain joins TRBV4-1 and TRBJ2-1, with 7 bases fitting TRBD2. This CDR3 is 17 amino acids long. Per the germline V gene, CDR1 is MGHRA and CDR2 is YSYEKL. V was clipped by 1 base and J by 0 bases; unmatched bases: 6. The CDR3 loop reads CASSQGGSFFSYNEQFF. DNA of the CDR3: TGCGCCAGCAGCCAAGGCGGGAGCTTCTTCTCCTACAATGAGCAGTTCTTC.